The present entry profiles one TCR beta chain with its context. The antigen this receptor binds is unknown. Base qualities are missing; no much larger clone stands one base away. This specimen belongs to a study of control samples from healthy donors and cancer patients (dated by TCRdb to about 2020). Receptor libraries were prepared by the immunoSEQ multiplex PCR assay. TCRdb obtained this table from immuneACCESS and retained in-frame rearrangements with V and J assigned. These tables miss some clones; where compared with another copy, unresolved V genes account for less than half of the shortfall, and the remainder is unexplained. In this sample the table shows tens of thousands of clones, 91% of which occur a single time. 9.5% to 15% of the sample is in the top ten clones. Sequencing was done on a sample of PBMCs. This TCR came from a man aged 45-65 years with lung cancer.

The encoded CDR3 is CASSIVRNPYTYYGYTF. The nucleotide sequence is TGTGCCAGTAGTATAGTACGGAACCCATACACTTACTATGGCTACACCTTC. The V and J segments used are TRBV19 and TRBJ1-2, with no reliable assignment of the D segment. CDR1 and CDR2 are drawn from the germline V gene (reference sequence): LNHDA, SQIVND. The CDR3 covers 17 residues, taking in both the cysteine and the phenylalanine. Only the CDR3 portion is preserved as DNA: 51 bases, with reading frame beginning at the first base. The germline ends are 18 bases apart after V is trimmed by 1 base and J by 3 bases. The CDR3 plus the reference TRBV19 and TRBJ1-2 genes for the other parts give the full variable domain: DGGITQSPKYLFRKEGQNVTLSCEQNLNHDAMYWYRQDPGQGLRLIYYSQIVNDFQKGDIAEGYSVSREKKESFPLTVTSAQKNPTAFYLCASSIVRNPYTYYGYTFGSGTRLTVV.